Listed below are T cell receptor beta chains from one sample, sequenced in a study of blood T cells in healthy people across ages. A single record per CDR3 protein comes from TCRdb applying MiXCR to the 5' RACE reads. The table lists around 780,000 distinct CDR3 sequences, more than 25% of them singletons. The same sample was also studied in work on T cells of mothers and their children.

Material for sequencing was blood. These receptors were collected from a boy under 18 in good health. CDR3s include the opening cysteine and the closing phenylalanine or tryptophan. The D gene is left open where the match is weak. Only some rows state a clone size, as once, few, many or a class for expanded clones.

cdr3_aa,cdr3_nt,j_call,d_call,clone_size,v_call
CASSLAGPGQGSSGYTF,TGCGCCAGCAGCTTGGCTGGGCCAGGACAGGGCAGTAGTGGCTACACCTTC,TRBJ1-2,TRBD1,NA,TRBV5-1
CASSHVGTPSIEKLFF,TGCGCCAGCAGCCATGTTGGGACCCCCTCAATAGAAAAACTGTTTTTT,TRBJ1-4,NA,NA,TRBV4-1
CASSLGALRRNEKLFF,TGTGCCAGCAGCTTAGGTGCTCTTCGAAGGAATGAAAAACTGTTTTTT,TRBJ1-4,NA,few,TRBV7-9
CASSPYRNEQYF,TGTGCCAGCAGTCCCTACCGAAACGAGCAGTACTTC,TRBJ2-7,NA,few,TRBV2
CSASRNTGGVFTEAFF,TGCAGTGCTTCCAGAAACACAGGGGGGGTCTTCACTGAAGCTTTCTTT,TRBJ1-1,TRBD1,NA,TRBV20-1
CASSSASGGSYNEQFF,TGTGCCAGCAGTTCAGCCAGCGGGGGGTCCTACAATGAGCAGTTCTTC,TRBJ2-1,TRBD2,NA,TRBV12-3/TRBV12-4
CASSLMGQRNTEAFF,TGTGCCAGCAGCTTAATGGGACAGAGGAACACTGAAGCTTTCTTT,TRBJ1-1,TRBD1,NA,TRBV7-3
CSAVGRYNQPQHF,TGCAGTGCTGTGGGGAGGTACAATCAGCCCCAGCATTTT,TRBJ1-5,NA,few,TRBV20-1
CASSSEGPEDTDTQYF,TGTGCCAGCAGCTCAGAAGGCCCTGAAGACACAGATACGCAGTATTTT,TRBJ2-3,NA,NA,TRBV7-9
CSVGSGDSYEQYF,TGCAGCGTTGGGTCGGGGGACTCCTACGAGCAGTACTTC,TRBJ2-7,NA,NA,TRBV29-1
CASSHGRSSNQPQHF,TGCGCCAGCAGCCACGGACGGTCGAGCAATCAGCCCCAGCATTTT,TRBJ1-5,NA,NA,TRBV4-1
CASSYRGRPWEQYF,TGTGCCAGCAGCTACAGGGGGCGTCCTTGGGAGCAGTACTTC,TRBJ2-7,TRBD1,few,TRBV11-1
CASSESGSTGELFF,TGCGCCAGCAGTGAGTCAGGGAGCACCGGGGAGCTGTTTTTT,TRBJ2-2,NA,NA,TRBV10-1
CSAIEAGGRETQYF,TGCAGTGCTATAGAAGCGGGGGGGCGCGAGACCCAGTACTTC,TRBJ2-5,TRBD2,few,TRBV20-1
CASSLTQGVYEQYF,TGCGCCAGCAGCTTGACCCAGGGCGTCTACGAGCAGTACTTC,TRBJ2-7,NA,few,TRBV5-1
CASGPTGGTDTQYF,TGTGCCAGCGGTCCGACAGGAGGCACAGATACGCAGTATTTT,TRBJ2-3,NA,NA,TRBV6-5
CSARDPTGAEGYTF,TGCAGTGCTAGAGACCCTACAGGGGCGGAAGGCTACACCTTC,TRBJ1-2,TRBD1,NA,TRBV20-1
CASSSYTEMNTEAFF,TGCGCCAGCAGCTCGTACACAGAAATGAACACTGAAGCTTTCTTT,TRBJ1-1,NA,few,TRBV5-1
CASTDAGTSGHNEQFF,TGTGCCAGCACCGACGCTGGGACTAGCGGACACAATGAGCAGTTCTTC,TRBJ2-1,TRBD2,NA,TRBV2
CASGGVGISGANVLTF,TGTGCCAGCGGGGGTGTGGGGATTTCTGGGGCCAACGTCCTGACTTTC,TRBJ2-6,NA,NA,TRBV12-3/TRBV12-4
CASSSRGESSYNEQFF,TGTGCCAGCAGCTCACGGGGGGAGAGCTCCTACAATGAGCAGTTCTTC,TRBJ2-1,TRBD2,NA,TRBV7-3
CASTPFAGGQEAQYF,TGTGCCAGCACGCCATTTGCGGGGGGCCAAGAGGCCCAGTACTTC,TRBJ2-5,TRBD2,NA,TRBV28
CSGGGGQETQYF,TGCAGTGGTGGGGGGGGACAAGAGACCCAGTACTTC,TRBJ2-5,TRBD2,NA,TRBV29-1
CASSLRRLETQYF,TGTGCCAGCAGTCTCCGGCGGCTGGAGACCCAGTACTTC,TRBJ2-5,NA,NA,TRBV6-2/TRBV6-3
CATRGQNPAEAFF,TGTGCCACTAGGGGACAGAACCCCGCTGAAGCTTTCTTT,TRBJ1-1,TRBD1,few,TRBV24-1
CASSAGEYNEQFF,TGCGCCAGTTCAGCGGGGGAGTACAATGAGCAGTTCTTC,TRBJ2-1,TRBD2,NA,TRBV11-2
CASSLSQGTQYF,TGTGCCAGCAGTTTAAGCCAGGGGACGCAGTATTTT,TRBJ2-3,NA,few,TRBV12-3/TRBV12-4
CASGDTAYEQYF,TGTGCCAGCGGGGACACCGCCTACGAGCAGTACTTC,TRBJ2-7,NA,few,TRBV28
CSASSRDRGTYEQYF,TGCAGTGCGAGCAGCCGGGACAGGGGTACCTACGAGCAGTACTTC,TRBJ2-7,TRBD1,once,TRBV20-1
CASSLGGQRDEKLFF,TGCGCCAGCAGCTTAGGGGGACAGCGTGATGAAAAACTGTTTTTT,TRBJ1-4,TRBD1,NA,TRBV5-1
CASSSSDSRPLHF,TGTGCCAGCAGTTCCAGCGACAGTAGACCCCTCCACTTT,TRBJ1-6,NA,few,TRBV12-3/TRBV12-4
CASSERALRRTQYF,TGTGCCAGCTCCGAGCGGGCCCTTAGGAGGACCCAGTACTTC,TRBJ2-5,NA,NA,TRBV7-3
CASSSGGGTGELFF,TGTGCCAGCAGTTCGGGGGGAGGGACCGGGGAGCTGTTTTTT,TRBJ2-2,TRBD2,few,TRBV27
CASSESMDPLYNEQFF,TGCGCCAGCAGTGAGTCGATGGACCCCCTATACAATGAGCAGTTCTTC,TRBJ2-1,NA,NA,TRBV10-2
CASRAGTGGPDTQYF,TGTGCCAGCAGGGCCGGGACAGGGGGCCCAGATACGCAGTATTTT,TRBJ2-3,TRBD1,few,TRBV5-5
CASSLDRPQYF,TGTGCCAGCAGTTTAGACAGGCCTCAGTACTTC,TRBJ2-4,NA,once,TRBV12-3/TRBV12-4
CASSLAVAYEQYF,TGTGCTAGCAGCTTAGCAGTTGCCTACGAGCAGTACTTC,TRBJ2-7,NA,NA,TRBV7-7
CASSPGLWSSYEQYF,TGTGCCAGCAGTCCGGGACTCTGGAGCTCCTACGAGCAGTACTTC,TRBJ2-7,NA,NA,TRBV12-3/TRBV12-4
CSAPRDRGNIQYF,TGCAGTGCCCCCCGGGACAGGGGAAACATTCAGTACTTC,TRBJ2-4,TRBD1,NA,TRBV20-1
CASSWGQVGSYEQYF,TGTGCCAGCAGTTGGGGACAGGTAGGCTCCTACGAGCAGTACTTC,TRBJ2-7,TRBD1,NA,TRBV28
CASRTSGGFQETQYF,TGTGCCAGCCGGACTAGCGGGGGATTTCAAGAGACCCAGTACTTC,TRBJ2-5,TRBD2,NA,TRBV7-6
CASSLADRQGSYEQYF,TGCGCCAGCAGCTTGGCCGACAGACAAGGGTCCTACGAGCAGTACTTC,TRBJ2-7,NA,NA,TRBV5-1
CASSLLIGGTQETQYF,TGTGCCAGCAGTCTTCTTATCGGGGGAACCCAAGAGACCCAGTACTTC,TRBJ2-5,NA,NA,TRBV27
CASSPGLGAEAFF,TGTGCCAGCAGTCCGGGACTGGGCGCTGAAGCTTTCTTT,TRBJ1-1,NA,few,TRBV12-3/TRBV12-4
CASSQVGVGSGTEAFF,TGCGCCAGCAGCCAAGTAGGGGTGGGCAGTGGAACTGAAGCTTTCTTT,TRBJ1-1,NA,NA,TRBV4-1
CSSRTAASTDTQYF,TGCAGCTCAAGGACCGCAGCTAGCACAGATACGCAGTATTTT,TRBJ2-3,NA,NA,TRBV29-1
CASGTSVNEKLFF,TGTGCCAGTGGGACGTCCGTTAATGAAAAACTGTTTTTT,TRBJ1-4,NA,few,TRBV19
CAISESGTVTPDTQYF,TGTGCCATCAGTGAATCCGGGACGGTGACCCCGGATACGCAGTATTTT,TRBJ2-3,NA,NA,TRBV10-3
CASRQGDPGELFF,TGTGCCAGCAGGCAGGGGGACCCCGGGGAGCTGTTTTTT,TRBJ2-2,TRBD1,NA,TRBV12-3/TRBV12-4
CSADPQAYGYTF,TGCAGTGCTGACCCCCAGGCCTATGGCTACACCTTC,TRBJ1-2,NA,NA,TRBV20-1
CASSLEAEQYF,TGTGCCAGCAGCTTAGAGGCAGAGCAGTACTTC,TRBJ2-7,NA,many,TRBV7-9
CASSSPRQGPTYEQYF,TGTGCCAGCAGTTCACCCCGCCAGGGCCCGACCTACGAGCAGTACTTC,TRBJ2-7,NA,NA,TRBV28
CASSFSTRREETQYF,TGCGCCAGCAGCTTCTCTACCCGGAGGGAGGAGACCCAGTACTTC,TRBJ2-5,NA,few,TRBV5-1
CASSGRDSSSWGYTF,TGTGCCAGCAGCGGAAGGGACAGCTCCTCATGGGGCTACACCTTC,TRBJ1-2,TRBD1,NA,TRBV9
CSVDRDPGYTF,TGCAGCGTCGACAGGGATCCTGGCTACACCTTC,TRBJ1-2,TRBD1,NA,TRBV29-1
CASSIGRSSYNEQFF,TGCGCCAGCAGTATCGGGCGGAGCTCCTACAATGAGCAGTTCTTC,TRBJ2-1,NA,NA,TRBV5-1
CASSRRVNSINEKLFF,TGTGCCAGCAGCCGTCGGGTAAACAGCATTAATGAAAAACTGTTTTTT,TRBJ1-4,NA,few,TRBV14
CASSFFNRSSGNTIYF,TGTGCCAGCAGCTTTTTTAACCGAAGCTCTGGAAACACCATATATTTT,TRBJ1-3,NA,NA,TRBV7-9
CASSRSPHSGANVLTF,TGTGCCAGCAGTAGATCTCCCCACTCTGGGGCCAACGTCCTGACTTTC,TRBJ2-6,NA,NA,TRBV12-3/TRBV12-4